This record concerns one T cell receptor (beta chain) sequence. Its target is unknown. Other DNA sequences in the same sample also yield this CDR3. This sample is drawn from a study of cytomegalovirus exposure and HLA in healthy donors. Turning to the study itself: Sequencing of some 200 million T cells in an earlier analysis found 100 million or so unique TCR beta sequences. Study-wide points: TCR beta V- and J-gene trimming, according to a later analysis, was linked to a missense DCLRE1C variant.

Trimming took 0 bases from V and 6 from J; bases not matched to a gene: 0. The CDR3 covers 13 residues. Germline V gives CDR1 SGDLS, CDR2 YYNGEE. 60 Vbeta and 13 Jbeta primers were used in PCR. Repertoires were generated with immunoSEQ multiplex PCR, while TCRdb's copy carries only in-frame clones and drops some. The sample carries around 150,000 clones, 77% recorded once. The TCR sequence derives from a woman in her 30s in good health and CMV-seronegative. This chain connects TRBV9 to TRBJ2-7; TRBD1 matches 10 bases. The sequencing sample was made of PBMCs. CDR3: CASSVGTGGEQYF. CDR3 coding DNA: TGTGCCAGCAGCGTAGGGACAGGGGGCGAGCAGTACTTC.